This is a list of T cell receptor beta chains from one sample in a study of human T cells and chemical hapten exposure. Via MiXCR, TCRdb re-called the RACE reads, giving one row per CDR3 protein. The sample yields more than 150,000 distinct CDR3 sequences, 13% to 15% seen once. The sample was whole blood, taken in connection with sensitization to the hapten diphenylcyclopropenone (DPC). Every receptor here comes from a young woman with alopecia areata. Some clones in this sample may be carry-over from other donors' samples. The CDR3 runs from the conserved cysteine through the conserved F or W. D genes are given only for firm matches. Size is stated for part of the rows, as once, few or many counts, or as a class when the clone is expanded.

TGCGCCAGCAGCCGCGACAGGGCCGGTGGCACTGAAGCTTTCTTT | CASSRDRAGGTEAFF | TRBJ1-1 | TRBD1 | . | TRBV10-1
TGTGCCAGCAGAGAGGGACAGGGCTTCTACGAGCAGTACTTC | CASREGQGFYEQYF | TRBJ2-7 | TRBD1 | few | TRBV28
TGCAGCGCTGACGAGGCCGGGGCCAACGTCCTGACTTTC | CSADEAGANVLTF | TRBJ2-6 | . | . | TRBV29-1
TGCAGCGTTGCCGTGGTAGGGGGCCACGAGCAGTACTTC | CSVAVVGGHEQYF | TRBJ2-7 | TRBD1 | many | TRBV29-1
TGCGCCAGCAGTGAGTCTTGGACTAGCGGATCCAATGAGCAGTTCTTC | CASSESWTSGSNEQFF | TRBJ2-1 | TRBD2 | . | TRBV10-1
TGTGCCAGCAGCCCCCGGGGACAGGGAGACACTGAAGCTTTCTTT | CASSPRGQGDTEAFF | TRBJ1-1 | TRBD1 | . | TRBV5-4
TGTGCCAGCAGTCACGACAGCCCCGGGGAGCTGTTTTTT | CASSHDSPGELFF | TRBJ2-2 | . | few | TRBV6-2/TRBV6-3
TGTGCCACCGATCGTAGAGGCGAGCAGTACTTC | CATDRRGEQYF | TRBJ2-7 | . | . | TRBV27
TGTGCCAGTAGTCTCCCGGGGGGACATTCCCTCCACTTT | CASSLPGGHSLHF | TRBJ1-6 | . | . | TRBV19
TGTGCCAGCAGAACCGGGACTAGCGGCCAATACGAGCAGTACTTC | CASRTGTSGQYEQYF | TRBJ2-7 | TRBD2 | few | TRBV6-2/TRBV6-3
TGTGACAGCAGTCTGGACAGGGGATATGGTGGCTACACCTTC | CDSSLDRGYGGYTF | TRBJ1-2 | TRBD1 | . | TRBV27
TGTGCCAGCAGCCGAAACCGGGGAAGGGGCACAGATACGCAGTATTTT | CASSRNRGRGTDTQYF | TRBJ2-3 | . | . | TRBV4-2
TGTGCCAGCAGCTCAAAGCTCGGACTAGACACAGATACGCAGTATTTT | CASSSKLGLDTDTQYF | TRBJ2-3 | TRBD2 | few | TRBV14
TGTGCCAGCAGTTACACCCAGGGTAATCCCAGCTTC | CASSYTQGNPSF | TRBJ2-7 | . | few | TRBV6-6
TGTGCCATCAGTGAGGAGTACAGGGGAAACACTGAAGCTTTCTTT | CAISEEYRGNTEAFF | TRBJ1-1 | TRBD1 | . | TRBV10-3
TGTGCCAGCAGTTTAGTTTTGGGAGATGAAGCTTTCTTT | CASSLVLGDEAFF | TRBJ1-1 | . | few | TRBV27
TGTGCCACCTCCAGGGGAAACTATGGCTACACCTTC | CATSRGNYGYTF | TRBJ1-2 | . | few | TRBV6-1
TGCAGTGCTAGAGTCTCCAGGGGGGCGTACTACTCCTACAATGAGCAGTTCTTC | CSARVSRGAYYSYNEQFF | TRBJ2-1 | . | . | TRBV20-1
TGTGCCAGCAGTTACTCTTGGGGGCTCGTAGAATCACCCCTCCACTTT | CASSYSWGLVESPLHF | TRBJ1-6 | . | . | TRBV6-5
TGCGCCAGCACCCTGGGACAGGGGGCTGGCTACACCTTC | CASTLGQGAGYTF | TRBJ1-2 | TRBD1 | . | TRBV5-1
TGCAGCGTTCCCGGGACAGGGGCCAAGAACACTGAAGCTTTCTTT | CSVPGTGAKNTEAFF | TRBJ1-1 | TRBD1 | few | TRBV29-1
TGTGCCAGCAGGGCACTCCAGAAAAGGGCCGGGGAGCTGTTTTTT | CASRALQKRAGELFF | TRBJ2-2 | . | . | TRBV6-5
TGTGCCAGCAGCCAAGACGGGTACAGCGGGGAGCTGTTTTTT | CASSQDGYSGELFF | TRBJ2-2 | . | many | TRBV4-2
TGTGCCAGCAGAAAACAGGGGAGGAGCTCCTACGAGCAGTACTTC | CASRKQGRSSYEQYF | TRBJ2-7 | . | . | TRBV6-5
TGTGCCAGCACATCCTCGTGGACCGGAAACATTCAGTACTTC | CASTSSWTGNIQYF | TRBJ2-4 | . | . | TRBV28
TGTGCCAGCAGTTACTTGGGGGGCAGCACAGATACGCAGTATTTT | CASSYLGGSTDTQYF | TRBJ2-3 | . | . | TRBV6-5
TGTGCCAGCTCACCACCCCGGACATCTCACCGGGCTTTCTTT | CASSPPRTSHRAFF | TRBJ1-1 | . | . | TRBV18
TGTGCCTGGAGTGGGACAGGGAGGGACACCATATATTTT | CAWSGTGRDTIYF | TRBJ1-3 | TRBD1 | . | TRBV30
TGTGCCAGCAGCCCGGGACTACAGATAGAGCAGTTCTTC | CASSPGLQIEQFF | TRBJ2-1 | TRBD2 | many | TRBV7-9